This TCR beta chain appears in the sequencing data of a study of control samples from healthy donors and cancer patients. The CDR3 length is 12 residues. Trimming took off 3 bases at V and 5 bases at J, with 5 bases between the two ends. Germline loops: CDR1 LGHDT, CDR2 YNNKEL (reference sequence). Data came from immunoSEQ multiplex PCR; TCRdb stores just in-frame clones and leaves some out. The sample includes about 120,000 clones, approximately 90% of them seen just once. This TCR was sampled from a man aged 30-40 years in good health. This chain connects TRBV3-1 (or the pseudogene TRBV3-2) to TRBJ1-5; unclear D gene. Material for sequencing was blood. CDR3 sequence reads: CASSQRDQPQHF. The CDR3 region has the DNA TGTGCCAGCAGCCAGCGGGATCAGCCCCAGCATTTT.